Below, 30 T cell receptor beta chains from the same sample are listed, as sequenced in a study of identical twins. Using its own MiXCR run on the 5' RACE reads, TCRdb lists one record per CDR3 protein. The sample holds roughly 770,000 distinct CDR3 sequences; about 18% are singletons and the top ten take around 13%. These data are also associated with another study on T cells expressing NK-cell markers.

Specimen: PBMCs. These receptors all stem from a woman aged 18-35 years in good health.

This clonotype was found a few times. This chain joins TRBV20-1 and TRBJ1-5; tentative D call: TRBD1 (6 bases). This CDR3 region has 15 residues. CDR1 DFQATT and CDR2 SNEGSKA come from the germline V gene (reference sequence). Deletions cut 1 base from V and 4 bases from J, with 14 bases between. This chain's CDR3 is CSARVSGGRNQPQHF. In DNA, the CDR3 is TGCAGTGCTAGAGTTTCGGGGGGCCGTAATCAGCCCCAGCATTTT.

The chain is built from TRBV6-2 or TRBV6-3 and TRBJ1-1, with TRBD1 matching 7 bases. J lost 1 base, V lost 6 bases, and 8 bases had no gene match. The CDR3 extends over 15 amino acids. Germline CDR1 MNHEY, CDR2 SVGEGT. The CDR3 here is CASRRTGGENTEAFF. CDR3 in DNA: TGTGCCAGCAGACGGACAGGAGGGGAGAACACTGAAGCTTTCTTT.

This clonotype was found a few times. This sequence joins TRBV7-2 and TRBJ2-1, with D maybe TRBD1 (5 bases). The V and J ends lost 5 bases and 10 bases respectively, with 15 bases between them. The CDR3 covers 13 residues. CDR1 and CDR2 (germline): SGHTA, FQGNSA. CDR3 amino acids: CASSGSWGSEQFF. Here the CDR3 DNA reads TGTGCCAGCAGCGGGTCCTGGGGCAGCGAGCAGTTCTTC.

The chain recombines TRBV6-1 with TRBJ1-2, with 8 bases identical to TRBD1. Per germline, CDR1 MNHNS and CDR2 SASEGT. This CDR3 comprises 13 residues. The V segment lost 6 bases and the J segment 8 bases; nucleotides outside the gene matches: 8. CDR3 in DNA: TGTGCCAGCAGCCACGACAGGGGACGCGGCTACACCTTC. Its translation is CASSHDRGRGYTF.

This chain connects TRBV5-1 to TRBJ2-3; 10 bases are a match to TRBD2. The CDR3 has 16 residues. J was trimmed by 6 bases and V by 4 bases; bases with no gene match: 11. CDR1 is SGHRS, CDR2 YFSETQ, per germline. The CDR3 DNA reads TGCGCCAGCAGCCCCACGGGACTAGCGATGGGGGATACGCAGTATTTT. Protein: CASSPTGLAMGDTQYF.

This clonotype was observed a few times. The rearrangement links TRBV29-1 to TRBJ1-1, with D tentatively TRBD1 (6 bases). The CDR3 covers 15 residues. V was shortened by 6 bases and J by 1 base, with 18 bases between the two germline ends. In germline, CDR1 is SQVTM, CDR2 ANQGSEA. This chain's CDR3 is CSVANLQGGNTEAFF. CDR3 bases: TGCAGCGTGGCAAACCTACAGGGTGGGAACACTGAAGCTTTCTTT.

The table lists this clonotype with a few counts. The rearrangement uses TRBV18 and TRBJ1-5, with TRBD1 as a possible D gene (5 bases). V was cut by 5 bases and J by 7 bases, with 9 bases left in between. This CDR3 has 12 amino acids. Germline V gives CDR1 KGHSH, CDR2 LQKENI. Here the CDR3 reads CASSGGVQPQHF. CDR3 DNA: TGTGCCAGCTCAGGGGGGGTGCAGCCCCAGCATTTT.

The chain couples TRBV7-9 to TRBJ1-4; the match to TRBD1 covers 7 bases. The CDR3 runs 15 residues. CDR1 and CDR2 from the germline V gene are SEHNR and FQNEAQ (reference sequence). The trim removed 5 bases at V and 3 bases at J, leaving 6 bases unmatched. In nucleotides, the CDR3 is TGTGCCAGCAGCCTAAGACAGGGAGCTAATGAAAAACTGTTTTTT. Its protein is CASSLRQGANEKLFF.

V gene TRBV25-1 combines with J gene TRBJ2-1, with 10 bases matching TRBD2. V lost 3 bases and J lost 4; bases outside the gene matches: 6. The CDR3 totals 16 residues. Germline V gene sequence: CDR1 MGHDK, CDR2 SYGVNS. The CDR3 DNA reads TGTGCCAGCAGTGAGGGAGGGACTAGCGATTACAATGAGCAGTTCTTC. This encodes CASSEGGTSDYNEQFF.

The sample holds a few counts of this clonotype. The gene calls are TRBV7-9 and TRBJ2-5; no clear D. This CDR3 is built from 13 residues. V was shortened by 2 bases and J by 5 bases, with 9 bases between the two germline ends. Looked up from germline, CDR1 is SEHNR and CDR2 is FQNEAQ (reference sequence). DNA of the CDR3: TGTGCCAGCAGCTTACCGGCTGGGGAGACCCAGTACTTC. This codes for CASSLPAGETQYF. Filled out from reference TRBV7-9 and TRBJ2-5, the complete variable domain reads DTGVSQNPRHKITKRGQNVTFRCDPISEHNRLYWYRQTLGQGPEFLTYFQNEAQLEKSRLLSDRFSAERPKGSFSTLEIQRTEQGDSAMYLCASSLPAGETQYFGPGTRLLVL.

The CDR3 DNA reads as TGTGCCAGCAGCTTAGGGGGCTCGGATGGCTACACCTTC. Translation gives CASSLGGSDGYTF. The chain uses TRBV5-6 and TRBJ1-2, with 7 bases lining up with TRBD1. With V trimmed by 2 bases and J by 6 bases, 4 bases remained unmatched. The CDR3 contains 13 residues. Looked up from germline, CDR1 is SGHDT and CDR2 is YYEEEE.

This clonotype was recorded a few times. The chain links TRBV24-1 to TRBJ2-2, with TRBD1 matching 11 bases. This CDR3 is 14 amino acids long. Germline V gives CDR1 KGHDR, CDR2 SFDVKD. The junction had 0 bases not matched to a gene; V was cut back by 7 bases and J by 3 bases. CDR3 sequence (DNA): TGTGCCACCAGGGGACAGGGGGACACCGGGGAGCTGTTTTTT. Its translation: CATRGQGDTGELFF.

This clonotype has only a few counts. The chain recombines TRBV20-1 with TRBJ2-1; 9 bases align to TRBD1. The V and J ends lost 5 bases and 8 bases, in that order; junction bases with no gene match: 7. The V gene's germline CDR1 is DFQATT and CDR2 SNEGSKA (reference sequence). The CDR3 is 13 amino acids. CDR3 protein: CSAGQGNVDEQFF. DNA for the CDR3: TGCAGTGCTGGACAGGGGAATGTCGATGAGCAGTTCTTC.

This chain joins TRBV3-1 and TRBJ2-7, with D maybe TRBD1 (6 bases). Trimming took 2 bases from V and 5 from J, leaving 19 bases between them. Germline V gene data show CDR1 as LGHDT and CDR2 as YNNKEL (reference sequence). The CDR3 has 16 amino acids. Here the CDR3 DNA reads TGTGCCAGCAGCCAATACCGGACAGACTCACGTAACGAGCAGTACTTC. Translation: CASSQYRTDSRNEQYF.

The rearrangement links TRBV5-1 to TRBJ1-1; D call uncertain. CDR1 SGHRS and CDR2 YFSETQ come from the germline V gene. This CDR3 has 13 amino acids. V lost 0 bases and J 6 bases, leaving 9 bases between the germline ends. The DNA of the CDR3 is TGCGCCAGCAGCTTGGCCTCCATTTCTGAAGCTTTCTTT. Amino acids: CASSLASISEAFF.

The chain couples TRBV9 to TRBJ2-3, with TRBD2 identical over 14 bases. V trimming: 3 bases; J trimming: 8 bases; junction bases outside the gene matches: 5. This CDR3 has 15 residues. CDR1 and CDR2 from the germline V gene are SGDLS and YYNGEE. The CDR3 DNA follows: TGTGCCAGCAGCGGACTAGCGGGGGGGCAGGGTACGCAGTATTTT. Amino acid sequence: CASSGLAGGQGTQYF.

The sample holds a few counts of this clonotype. The chain links TRBV20-1 to TRBJ2-1; D gene unclear. CDR3 size: 13 residues. CDR1 and CDR2 (germline): DFQATT, SNEGSKA (reference sequence). Trimming took 3 bases from V and 4 from J, leaving 10 bases between them. The CDR3 DNA follows: TGCAGTGCTAGCGGGCCGAAATACAATGAGCAGTTCTTC. Protein: CSASGPKYNEQFF.

This clonotype was observed at least ten times. V is TRBV12-3 or TRBV12-4 and J is TRBJ2-3, with D unresolved. Trimming removed 5 bases at V and 0 bases at J, with 12 bases between. The CDR3 runs 15 residues. CDR3: CASSLSRHSTDTQYF. The DNA for the CDR3 is TGTGCCAGCAGTCTTTCGAGACATAGCACAGATACGCAGTATTTT.

The V call is TRBV5-1, the J call TRBJ2-1, with 8 bases lining up with TRBD2. This CDR3 has 14 residues. Losses at the gene ends were 7 bases for V and 4 bases for J; bases not matched to a gene: 7. Germline CDR1 reads SGHRS; CDR2 reads YFSETQ. The CDR3 DNA is TGCGCCAGCGGGGGACTAGAGCCTTACAATGAGCAGTTCTTC. Protein: CASGGLEPYNEQFF.

This clonotype was counted between two and nine times. This chain connects TRBV6-5 to TRBJ2-3; D is unresolved. Germline V CDR1 and CDR2: MNHEY, SVGAGI. This CDR3 spans 14 amino acids. With 2 bases removed from V and 2 bases from J, the gap between germline ends came to 8 bases. The CDR3 here is CASSYRGFTDTQYF. The CDR3 coding sequence is TGTGCCAGCAGTTACAGAGGATTCACAGATACGCAGTATTTT.

The V call is TRBV6-1, the J call TRBJ2-7; 7 bases are a match to TRBD1. The J segment lost 1 base and the V segment lost 7 bases, leaving 4 bases of the junction unmatched. The CDR3 loop spans 13 amino acids. Germline CDR1 reads MNHNS; CDR2 reads SASEGT. CDR3 nucleotide sequence: TGTGCCAGCACCCAGGGGGTATCCTACGAGCAGTACTTC. Translating gives CASTQGVSYEQYF.

This clonotype was detected a few times. V gene TRBV29-1 combines with J gene TRBJ2-3, with D maybe TRBD2 (5 bases). The CDR3 covers 12 residues. Germline V lookup: CDR1 SQVTM, CDR2 ANQGSEA. Trimming pared 4 bases from V and 7 bases from J, leaving 12 bases between. As DNA, the CDR3 is TGCAGCGTTGTCCTAGCCCGTTATACGCAGTATTTT. Protein sequence: CSVVLARYTQYF.

This clonotype appeared a few times. The chain carries TRBV5-1 and TRBJ1-2; the match to TRBD1 covers 7 bases. CDR1 is SGHRS, CDR2 YFSETQ, per germline. The J segment lost 4 bases and the V segment lost 4 bases, leaving 10 bases of the junction unmatched. The CDR3 length is 15 residues. CDR3 coding DNA: TGCGCCAGCAGCCATCGACAGGGTACCTTCTATGGCTACACCTTC. Protein product: CASSHRQGTFYGYTF. Complete variable domain (other parts from reference TRBV5-1 and TRBJ1-2): KAGVTQTPRYLIKTRGQQVTLSCSPISGHRSVSWYQQTPGQGLQFLFEYFSETQRNKGNFPGRFSGRQFSNSRSEMNVSTLELGDSALYLCASSHRQGTFYGYTFGSGTRLTVV.

The V gene is TRBV18, the J gene TRBJ1-6, with unresolved D. The CDR3 is 13 residues long. The germline V gene has CDR1 KGHSH and CDR2 LQKENI. The ends were cut back, 3 bases at V and 6 bases at J, with 6 bases in the middle. CDR3 sequence: CASSPALNSPLHF. CDR3 DNA: TGTGCCAGCTCACCGGCACTTAATTCACCCCTCCACTTT.

As to this clonotype: This likely comes from a read error, as the CDR3 has no conserved phenylalanine or tryptophan at its end. The rearrangement uses TRBV5-1 and TRBJ2-7; 7 nucleotides match TRBD1. CDR3 size: 14 residues. The J segment lost 2 bases and the V segment lost 2 bases, leaving 4 bases of the junction unmatched. The germline gives CDR1 SGHRS, CDR2 YFSETQ. The chain's CDR3 is CASSFGTAPYEQYI. CDR3 bases: TGCGCCAGCAGCTTCGGGACAGCCCCCTACGAGCAGTACATC.

This clonotype was found a few times. This chain connects TRBV20-1 to TRBJ1-5; D gene uncertain. Per the germline V gene, CDR1 is DFQATT and CDR2 is SNEGSKA (reference sequence). The CDR3 sequence is 15 residues long. V lost 3 bases, J lost 0 bases, and 12 bases lay in between. CDR3 loop: CSASIGSHSNQPQHF. The CDR3 bases are TGCAGTGCTAGTATAGGCAGTCATAGCAATCAGCCCCAGCATTTT.

V usage is TRBV11-2 and J usage is TRBJ2-3; no definite D call. Trimming left V 5 bases short and J 4 bases short, with 13 bases between. Germline V CDR1 and CDR2: SGHAT, FQNNGV. This CDR3 is built from 14 residues. The chain's CDR3 is CASSLTTRSDTQYF. The CDR3, as DNA: TGTGCCAGCAGCCTGACGACTCGCTCAGATACGCAGTATTTT.

The V call is TRBV6-6, the J call TRBJ2-5; no clear D gene. The CDR3 spans 12 residues. V was clipped by 7 bases and J by 9 bases, with 15 bases between them. From germline, CDR1 is MNHNY and CDR2 SVGAGI (reference sequence). In DNA, the CDR3 is TGTGCCAGCACCGACACCTCGTGGGCCCAGTACTTC. Protein sequence: CASTDTSWAQYF.

The chain joins TRBV3-1 to TRBJ1-2; D might be TRBD1 (5 bases). The CDR3 covers 14 residues. V lost 2 bases, J lost 2 bases, and 9 bases lay in between. Looked up from germline, CDR1 is LGHDT and CDR2 is YNNKEL (reference sequence). The CDR3 spells CASSQYGGNYGYTF. DNA for the CDR3: TGTGCCAGCAGCCAATATGGGGGGAACTATGGCTACACCTTC.

The chain combines TRBV7-3 with TRBJ2-5; D call uncertain. Per germline, CDR1 SGHTA and CDR2 FQGTGA. Between the trimmed V and J ends, which lost 6 bases and 1 base, there was a span of 9 bases. This CDR3 has 13 amino acids. CDR3 DNA sequence: TGTGCCAGCAGTCGGGCCCGCCAAGAGACCCAGTACTTC. Residues: CASSRARQETQYF.